Listed below are T cell receptor beta chains from one sample, sequenced in a study of T cell responses to AZD1222 COVID-19 vaccine. Method: immunoSEQ multiplex PCR; TCRdb's copy keeps in-frame clones and lacks some. The sample holds tens of thousands of clones, 70% to 90% seen once. The material sequenced was peripheral blood, taken on day 0 of AZD1222 vaccination. The receptors shown here come from an adult in good health. CDR3s include the opening cysteine and the closing phenylalanine or tryptophan. Each record gives: J gene, V gene, CDR3 protein.

j_call: TRBJ2-7
v_call: TRBV19
cdr3_aa: CASSARTGVFDEQYF

j_call: TRBJ1-2
v_call: TRBV18
cdr3_aa: CASSPPGDLNYGYTF

j_call: TRBJ2-1
v_call: TRBV11-2
cdr3_aa: CASSDLLAGGYEQFF

j_call: TRBJ2-3
v_call: TRBV5-8
cdr3_aa: CASSLVASTDTQYF

j_call: TRBJ2-7
v_call: TRBV27
cdr3_aa: CASSLGRGPSYEQYF

j_call: TRBJ1-2
v_call: TRBV10-1
cdr3_aa: CASSDDREGVNGYTF

j_call: TRBJ1-1
v_call: TRBV6-5
cdr3_aa: CASSLGQNTEAFF

j_call: TRBJ1-2
v_call: TRBV29-1
cdr3_aa: CSVDAGTGKISGYGYTF

j_call: TRBJ2-2
v_call: TRBV4-1
cdr3_aa: CASWKGIGTGELFF

j_call: TRBJ1-2
v_call: TRBV9
cdr3_aa: CASSARGSGYTF

j_call: TRBJ1-5
v_call: TRBV27
cdr3_aa: CASSTALGSNQPQHF

j_call: TRBJ2-7
v_call: TRBV25-1
cdr3_aa: CASRRESYEQYF

j_call: TRBJ1-1
v_call: TRBV7-9
cdr3_aa: CASSPPVMEEAFF

j_call: TRBJ2-2
v_call: TRBV4-1
cdr3_aa: CASSHPWLRGRDNTGELFF

j_call: TRBJ1-2
v_call: TRBV9
cdr3_aa: CASSKQGYANYGYTF

j_call: TRBJ1-2
v_call: TRBV19
cdr3_aa: CASNGDYGYTF

j_call: TRBJ2-7
v_call: TRBV5-4
cdr3_aa: CASSVRLQLSYEQYF

j_call: TRBJ1-5
v_call: TRBV25-1
cdr3_aa: CASTSGEGNQPQHF

j_call: TRBJ1-1
v_call: TRBV7-9
cdr3_aa: CASSLGGGDAFF

j_call: TRBJ1-3
v_call: TRBV7-9
cdr3_aa: CASSLERRIVGNTIYF

j_call: TRBJ1-1
v_call: TRBV2
cdr3_aa: CASSEGGGAFF

j_call: TRBJ1-1
v_call: TRBV7-9
cdr3_aa: CASSASASEYTEAFF

j_call: TRBJ1-1
v_call: TRBV5-4
cdr3_aa: CASSLDRGQAFF

j_call: TRBJ2-1
v_call: TRBV9
cdr3_aa: CASSPGDNEQFF

j_call: TRBJ2-2
v_call: TRBV5-5
cdr3_aa: CASSSGARTGELFF

j_call: TRBJ2-3
v_call: TRBV5-1
cdr3_aa: CASSLDLDTQYF

j_call: TRBJ1-1
v_call: TRBV11-1
cdr3_aa: CASSHEQVGNTEAFF

j_call: TRBJ1-6
v_call: TRBV5-1
cdr3_aa: CASSLASSRPPLHF

j_call: TRBJ1-1
v_call: TRBV2
cdr3_aa: CASKRESKMNTEAFF

j_call: TRBJ2-7
v_call: TRBV5-6
cdr3_aa: CASSLLPTGASYEQYF

j_call: TRBJ1-1
v_call: TRBV27
cdr3_aa: CASSPPDSEGTEAFF

j_call: TRBJ2-2
v_call: TRBV30
cdr3_aa: CAWRGRERDTGELFF

j_call: TRBJ2-1
v_call: TRBV9
cdr3_aa: CASSVWSALNNEQFF

j_call: TRBJ1-3
v_call: TRBV11-2
cdr3_aa: CASRTTGSGNTIYF

j_call: TRBJ2-7
v_call: TRBV30
cdr3_aa: CAWSLTPSPLEQYF